Sequencing of this T cell receptor (beta chain) was carried out in a study of shared clonotypes between healthy human individuals. Notes on the study in general: Few donors limited the genetic and exposure-history diversity represented. Roughly 5% of naive CD4 clonotypes were common to a handful of donors.

Naive-designated CD8 cells lacked CD45RO, were positively enriched for CCR7, and omitted terminally differentiated effector memory CD45RA+ cells. Original handling: ImmunoSEQ gave junction-only sequences without quality scores, so filtering differed. The table came from immunoSEQ multiplex PCR; TCRdb's copy has only in-frame clones and leaves some out. For V, J and clone size, that table is used; D and trimming come from the DNA. Of around 2.1 million clones detected, about 92% appear once; the ten largest clones hold 1.7%. V shed 8 bases and J shed 3 bases, with 17 bases lying between them. CDR3 length: 15 amino acids. The germline V gene encodes CDR1 SGHTA and CDR2 FQGNSA. Points on this clone: Antigen unknown.

This clonotype originated in a man aged 18 to 30 in good health. Some clones in this sample may be carry-over from other donors' samples. The sequenced sample consisted of naive CD8+ T cells from PBMCs. J is TRBJ1-5 and V is TRBV7-2; D uncertain. The CDR3 DNA sequence: TGTGCCAGCCGACTCGAATCGGGATACAATCAGCCCCAGCATTTT. Its protein is CASRLESGYNQPQHF.